This T cell receptor beta chain was sequenced in a study of blood T cell repertoires in COVID-19. Study-wide background: Acute and convalescent COVID-19 specimens originated in the United States, Italy and Spain. T cells, B-cell-depleted T cells, or PBMCs supplied cDNA or gDNA.

Germline lookup yields CDR1 MNHEY and CDR2 SVGAGI. The CDR3 loop spans 16 amino acids. Trimming took 0 bases from V and 2 from J, leaving 12 bases between them. In the source study's methods: Estimates of nucleated cell counts were drawn from the amplification of reference gene primers. The protocol was immunoSEQ multiplex PCR, while the TCRdb copy is restricted to in-frame clones and leaves out a portion. For V, J and clone size, that table is used; D and trimming come from the DNA. The repertoire holds 120,000 or so clones, roughly 90% seen once, with around 7.7% in the top ten. Sequencing was done on a sample of peripheral blood. V is TRBV6-5 and J is TRBJ2-3; D is possibly TRBD1 (5 bases). The origin of this receptor is a human donor in a cohort sampled during active COVID-19. The CDR3 reads CASSYSGQLSTDTQYF. In DNA form, the CDR3 reads TGTGCCAGCAGTTACTCGGGGCAATTATCCACAGATACGCAGTATTTT.